Below, 22 T cell receptor beta chains from the same sample are listed, as sequenced in a study of cytomegalovirus exposure and HLA in healthy donors. PCR employed 60 Vbeta and 13 Jbeta primers. Profiled with immunoSEQ multiplex PCR; TCRdb holds only in-frame clones, not every one. There are fewer than 150,000 clones in the sample; 75% to 90% occur only once, and 1.2% lies in the top ten. Specimen: PBMCs. Receptors originate from a female donor in good health and CMV-seronegative.

This rearrangement joins TRBV5-6 to TRBJ2-1, with 9 nucleotides matching TRBD2. Germline V lookup: CDR1 SGHDT, CDR2 YYEEEE. The CDR3 extends over 13 amino acids. V lost 7 bases to trimming and J lost 7 bases; unmatched junction nucleotides: 6. CDR3 loop: CASGLAGINEQFF. As DNA, the CDR3 is TGTGCCAGCGGTCTAGCGGGAATTAATGAGCAGTTCTTC.

The chain carries TRBV27 and TRBJ2-7; D gene uncertain. V gave up 6 bases and J gave up 2 bases, with 11 bases separating them. CDR3 size: 13 residues. The germline gives CDR1 MNHEY, CDR2 SMNVEV (reference sequence). CDR3 protein: CASRPGSPYEQYF. CDR3 nucleotides: TGTGCCAGCAGACCAGGCTCCCCCTACGAGCAGTACTTC.

The genes are TRBV19 and TRBJ2-5; TRBD1 matches at 9 bases. Losses at the gene ends were 3 bases for V and 1 base for J; bases not matched to a gene: 15. This CDR3 spans 19 amino acids. The V gene's germline CDR1 is LNHDA and CDR2 SQIVND (reference sequence). CDR3 DNA sequence: TGTGCCAGTAGTATGCCCTTTCGCTCCGGGACAGGGATCCAAGAGACCCAGTACTTC. Translation gives CASSMPFRSGTGIQETQYF.

The chain is built from TRBV28 and TRBJ1-4; a possible D gene is TRBD1 (5 bases). Trimming left V 11 bases short and J 4 bases short, with 14 bases between. The CDR3 totals 13 residues. The germline V gene has CDR1 MDHEN and CDR2 SYDVKM. CDR3 in DNA: TGTGCCTCTACGGGACTGTTTAATGAAAAACTGTTTTTT. This gives the protein CASTGLFNEKLFF. The full variable domain, with the rest looked up from reference TRBV28 and TRBJ1-4, is DVKVTQSSRYLVKRTGEKVFLECVQDMDHENMFWYRQDPGLGLRLIYFSYDVKMKEKGDIPEGYSVSREKKERFSLILESASTNQTSMYLCASTGLFNEKLFFGSGTQLSVL.

The chain has TRBV7-6 and TRBJ2-1, with 10 bases aligning to TRBD2. Per the germline V gene, CDR1 is SGHVS and CDR2 is FNYEAQ. With V trimmed by 3 bases and J by 2 bases, 1 base remained unmatched. This CDR3 is built from 15 residues. The CDR3 spells CASSFTSGAYNEQFF. For the CDR3, the DNA is TGTGCCAGCAGCTTTACTAGCGGGGCCTACAATGAGCAGTTCTTC.

CDR3 in DNA: TGCGCCAGCAGTGATTGGTGGGAGGGAACCTACGAGCAGTACTTC. This translates into CASSDWWEGTYEQYF. The chain recombines TRBV10-2 with TRBJ2-7; 7 nucleotides line up with TRBD2. Germline V gives CDR1 WSHSY, CDR2 SAAADI. V shed 3 bases, J shed 2 bases, and the junction held 7 bases outside the gene matches. The CDR3 has 15 residues.

This clone was picked up a small number of times. The V gene is TRBV29-1, the J gene TRBJ2-1; 9 positions match TRBD1. After removal of 2 bases from V and 8 bases from J, the junction contained 7 bases not matched to a gene. This CDR3 comprises 14 residues. The V gene's germline CDR1 is SQVTM and CDR2 ANQGSEA. CDR3 loop: CSVEKGQGRHEQFF. The CDR3 DNA reads as TGCAGCGTTGAAAAGGGACAGGGTCGCCATGAGCAGTTCTTC.

The chain has TRBV6-5 and TRBJ1-2, with D maybe TRBD1 (6 bases). Trimming left V 8 bases short and J 4 bases short, with 17 bases between. Germline V gene sequence: CDR1 MNHEY, CDR2 SVGAGI. CDR3 size: 14 residues. The CDR3: CASGTWGGFYGYTF. The CDR3 region has the DNA TGTGCCAGCGGAACTTGGGGGGGCTTCTATGGCTACACCTTC.

The genes are TRBV5-1 and TRBJ2-1; the match to TRBD2 covers 7 bases. Germline CDR1 and CDR2: SGHRS and YFSETQ. Germline trimming cut 2 bases from V and 2 bases from J; bases unmatched to any gene: 4. The CDR3 has 15 residues. The DNA of the CDR3 is TGCGCCAGCAGCTTAGCGGGATCCCCCTACAATGAGCAGTTCTTC. The encoded protein is CASSLAGSPYNEQFF.

This chain connects TRBV6-5 to TRBJ1-1, with 8 bases identical to TRBD1. The J segment lost 5 bases and the V segment lost 6 bases, leaving 5 bases of the junction unmatched. Per the germline V gene, CDR1 is MNHEY and CDR2 is SVGAGI. The CDR3 has 13 amino acids. The CDR3 DNA is TGTGCCAGCAGACCCGGACAGGGTACTGAAGCTTTCTTT. Translating gives CASRPGQGTEAFF.

The chain is built from TRBV5-1 and TRBJ2-1; 12 bases line up with TRBD2. This CDR3 spans 15 amino acids. Trimming removed 3 bases from V and 6 bases from J; junction bases left unmatched: 4. Per the germline V gene, CDR1 is SGHRS and CDR2 is YFSETQ. CDR3 sequence (DNA): TGCGCCAGCAGCTCGCTAGCGGGAGGGCCCAATGAGCAGTTCTTC. Protein: CASSSLAGGPNEQFF.

The DNA for the CDR3 is TGTGCCAGCAGTGAGGGGGGGCAAGGTGGAAACACCATATATTTT. The encoded protein is CASSEGGQGGNTIYF. The chain has TRBV6-1 and TRBJ1-3, with D possibly being TRBD1 (6 bases). V was shortened by 3 bases and J by 3 bases, with 12 bases between the two germline ends. The germline gives CDR1 MNHNS, CDR2 SASEGT. CDR3 length: 15 amino acids.

The gene calls are TRBV5-1 and TRBJ2-7, with D maybe TRBD1 (5 bases). Trimming removed 4 bases from V and 1 base from J, with 9 bases in between. The CDR3 is 13 residues long. Germline V gives CDR1 SGHRS, CDR2 YFSETQ. Written as DNA, the CDR3 is TGCGCCAGCAGCCCGACAGATTCCTACGAGCAGTACTTC. Translating gives CASSPTDSYEQYF.

This chain uses TRBV2 with TRBJ1-4; D uncertain. V lost 6 bases, J lost 4 bases, and 15 bases lay in between. CDR1 is SNHLY and CDR2 is FYNNEI in the germline V gene. The CDR3 loop spans 15 amino acids. CDR3 residues: CASRSIGVGNEKLFF. CDR3 nucleotide sequence: TGTGCCAGCAGATCTATCGGGGTGGGTAATGAAAAACTGTTTTTT.

This clone was detected only a few times. This chain connects TRBV5-4 to TRBJ2-2; 10 nucleotides match TRBD2. V shed 8 bases and J 2 bases; nucleotides not matched to a gene: 15. The CDR3 length is 18 residues. Germline V lookup: CDR1 SGHNT, CDR2 YYREEE (reference sequence). CDR3 amino acids: CASQGLAGENQNTGELFF. The DNA of the CDR3 is TGTGCCAGTCAGGGGCTAGCGGGAGAGAATCAAAACACCGGGGAGCTGTTTTTT.

This chain uses TRBV6-6 with TRBJ2-5, with 13 positions matching TRBD2. V was clipped by 2 bases and J by 5 bases; unmatched bases: 2. The CDR3 length is 15 residues. Germline CDR1 and CDR2: MNHNY and SVGAGI (reference sequence). CDR3 nucleotides: TGTGCCAGCAGTTACCAGACTAGCGGGAGGGAGACCCAGTACTTC. It codes for CASSYQTSGRETQYF.

This clone was picked up a small number of times. The chain uses TRBV5-1 and TRBJ2-2; TRBD2 matches 10 bases. Looked up from germline, CDR1 is SGHRS and CDR2 is YFSETQ. V shed 4 bases and J 0 bases; nucleotides not matched to a gene: 9. CDR3 length: 18 residues. DNA of the CDR3: TGCGCCAGCAGCCTACAACCGGGACTAGCGTCGAACACCGGGGAGCTGTTTTTT. This codes for CASSLQPGLASNTGELFF.

The chain links TRBV7-9 to TRBJ1-4; TRBD1 matches 7 bases. Per the germline V gene, CDR1 is SEHNR and CDR2 is FQNEAQ (reference sequence). This CDR3 is built from 16 residues. V shed 6 bases and J 7 bases; nucleotides not matched to a gene: 14. The CDR3 region has the DNA TGTGCCAGCAGAACGACCCGGGACAGTCGACCTGAAAAACTGTTTTTT. Its protein is CASRTTRDSRPEKLFF.

The chain carries TRBV5-6 and TRBJ1-1; TRBD1 agrees at 7 bases. Germline V gives CDR1 SGHDT, CDR2 YYEEEE. V trimming: 4 bases; J trimming: 4 bases; junction bases outside the gene matches: 10. CDR3 size: 15 residues. Written as DNA, the CDR3 is TGTGCCAGCAGCACCAAGACAGGGAGGCGCACTGAAGCTTTCTTT. Translated: CASSTKTGRRTEAFF.

The V call is TRBV18, the J call TRBJ2-7; 7 bases fit TRBD1. Trimming removed 3 bases from V and 3 bases from J; junction bases left unmatched: 8. The CDR3 length is 15 residues. Germline CDR1 KGHSH, CDR2 LQKENI. The chain's CDR3 is CASSPPGTDHYEQYF. In nucleotides, the CDR3 is TGTGCCAGCTCACCCCCCGGGACAGATCACTACGAGCAGTACTTC.

This chain links TRBV6-6 with TRBJ2-5, with D possibly being TRBD1 (6 bases). CDR1 MNHNY and CDR2 SVGAGI come from the germline V gene (reference sequence). The CDR3 sequence is 13 residues long. The ends were cut back, 5 bases at V and 1 base at J, with 8 bases in the middle. The CDR3 protein is CASSRDTQETQYF. CDR3 nucleotides: TGTGCCAGCAGTCGGGACACCCAAGAGACCCAGTACTTC.

This sequence joins TRBV6-1 and TRBJ2-1, with a weak D call TRBD2 (5 bases). CDR1 MNHNS and CDR2 SASEGT come from the germline V gene. Trimming took 2 bases from V and 6 from J, leaving 17 bases between them. This CDR3 comprises 16 residues. This chain's CDR3 is CASSERSDYAPNEQFF. The CDR3 DNA is TGTGCCAGCAGTGAAAGAAGTGACTACGCTCCCAATGAGCAGTTCTTC.